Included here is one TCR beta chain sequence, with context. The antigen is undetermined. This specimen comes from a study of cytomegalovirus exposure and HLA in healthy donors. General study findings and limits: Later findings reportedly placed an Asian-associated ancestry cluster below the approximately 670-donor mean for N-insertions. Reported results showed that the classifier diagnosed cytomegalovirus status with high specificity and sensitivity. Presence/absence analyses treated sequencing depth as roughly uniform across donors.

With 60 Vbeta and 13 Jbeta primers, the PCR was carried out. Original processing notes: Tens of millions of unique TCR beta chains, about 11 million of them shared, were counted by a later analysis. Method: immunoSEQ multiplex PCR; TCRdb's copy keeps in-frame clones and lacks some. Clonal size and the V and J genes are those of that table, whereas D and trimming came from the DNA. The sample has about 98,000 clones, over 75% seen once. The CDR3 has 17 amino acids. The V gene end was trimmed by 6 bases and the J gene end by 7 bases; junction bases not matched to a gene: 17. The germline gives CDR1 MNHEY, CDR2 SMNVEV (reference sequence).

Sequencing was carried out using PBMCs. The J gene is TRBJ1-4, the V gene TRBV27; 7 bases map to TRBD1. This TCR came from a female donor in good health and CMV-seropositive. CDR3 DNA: TGTGCCAGCAGCCAACAGGGGAGGCCCGGGCCTGCTGAAAAACTGTTTTTT. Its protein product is CASSQQGRPGPAEKLFF.